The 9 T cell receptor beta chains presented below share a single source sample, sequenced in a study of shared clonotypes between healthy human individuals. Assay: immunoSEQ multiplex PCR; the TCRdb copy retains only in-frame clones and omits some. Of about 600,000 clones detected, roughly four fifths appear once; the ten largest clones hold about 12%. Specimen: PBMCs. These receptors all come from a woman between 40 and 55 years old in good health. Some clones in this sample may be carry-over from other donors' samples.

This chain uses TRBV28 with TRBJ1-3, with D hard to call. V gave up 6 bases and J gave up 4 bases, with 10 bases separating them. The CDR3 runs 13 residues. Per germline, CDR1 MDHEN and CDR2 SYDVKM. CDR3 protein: CASSTTLGNTIYF. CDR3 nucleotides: TGTGCCAGCAGCACTACCCTCGGAAACACCATATATTTT.

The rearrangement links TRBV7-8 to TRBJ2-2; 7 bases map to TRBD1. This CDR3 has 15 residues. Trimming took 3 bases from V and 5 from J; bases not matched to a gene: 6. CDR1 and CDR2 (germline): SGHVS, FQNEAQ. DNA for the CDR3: TGTGCCAGCAGCTTGGGCAGGGGGTGGACCGGGGAGCTGTTTTTT. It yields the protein CASSLGRGWTGELFF.

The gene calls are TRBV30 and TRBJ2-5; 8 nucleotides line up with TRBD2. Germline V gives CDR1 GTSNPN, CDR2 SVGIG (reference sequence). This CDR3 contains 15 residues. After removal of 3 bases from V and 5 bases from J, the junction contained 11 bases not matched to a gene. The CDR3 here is CAWSLGGGGSETQYF. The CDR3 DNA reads TGTGCCTGGAGCCTCGGGGGGGGTGGGTCGGAGACCCAGTACTTC.

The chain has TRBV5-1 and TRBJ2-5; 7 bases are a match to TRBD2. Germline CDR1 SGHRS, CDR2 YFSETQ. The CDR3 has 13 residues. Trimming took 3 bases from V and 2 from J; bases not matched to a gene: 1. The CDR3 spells CASSSGLQETQYF. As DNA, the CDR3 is TGCGCCAGCAGCTCGGGACTACAAGAGACCCAGTACTTC.

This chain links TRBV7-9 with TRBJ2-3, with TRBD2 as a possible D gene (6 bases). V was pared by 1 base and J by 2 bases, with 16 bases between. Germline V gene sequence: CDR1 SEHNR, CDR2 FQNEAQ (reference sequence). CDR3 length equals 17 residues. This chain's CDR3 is CASSLGAWGGATDTQYF. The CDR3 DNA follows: TGTGCCAGCAGCTTAGGAGCATGGGGAGGAGCCACAGATACGCAGTATTTT.

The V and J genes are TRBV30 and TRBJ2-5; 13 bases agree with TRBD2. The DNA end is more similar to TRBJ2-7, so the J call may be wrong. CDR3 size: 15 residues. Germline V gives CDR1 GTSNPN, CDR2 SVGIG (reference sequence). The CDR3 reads CAWSAGLAGVYEQYF. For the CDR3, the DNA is TGTGCCTGGAGTGCCGGACTAGCGGGAGTCTACGAGCAGTACTTC.

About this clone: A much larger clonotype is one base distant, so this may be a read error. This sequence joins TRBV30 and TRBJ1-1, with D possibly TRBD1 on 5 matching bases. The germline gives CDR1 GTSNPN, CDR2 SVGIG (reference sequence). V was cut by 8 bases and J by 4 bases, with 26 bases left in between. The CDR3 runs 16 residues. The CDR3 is CAAEAGMIPWSTEAFF. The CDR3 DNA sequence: TGTGCCGCGGAGGCAGGGATGATTCCTTGGAGCACTGAAGCTTTCTTT.

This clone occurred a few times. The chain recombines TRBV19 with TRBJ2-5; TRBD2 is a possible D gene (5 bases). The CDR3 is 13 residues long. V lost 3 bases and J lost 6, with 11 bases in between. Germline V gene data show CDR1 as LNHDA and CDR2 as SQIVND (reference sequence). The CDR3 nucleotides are TGTGCCAGTAGTATTGCAGAGGGTCAGACCCAGTACTTC. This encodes CASSIAEGQTQYF.

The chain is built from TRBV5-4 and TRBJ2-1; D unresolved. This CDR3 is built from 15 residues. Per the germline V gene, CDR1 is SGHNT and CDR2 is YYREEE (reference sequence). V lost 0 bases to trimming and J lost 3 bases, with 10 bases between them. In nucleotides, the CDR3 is TGTGCCAGCAGCTTGGGACAAATAAACTACAATGAGCAGTTCTTC. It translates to CASSLGQINYNEQFF.